These 23 T cell receptor beta chains were sequenced from one sample in a study of T cell changes during pregnancy in multiple sclerosis. Libraries were prepared by immunoSEQ multiplex PCR; TCRdb keeps only in-frame clonotypes and omits some of them. Here the sample spans over 30,000 clones, 94% being singletons. Source: CD4+ T cells from peripheral blood mononuclear cells, taken after pregnancy. These receptors were taken from a female donor with multiple sclerosis, enrolled in a pregnancy study.

The rearrangement links TRBV10-2 to TRBJ2-5, with D tentatively TRBD1 (6 bases). The CDR3 extends over 14 amino acids. V lost 3 bases to trimming and J lost 5 bases, with 13 bases between them. Per germline, CDR1 WSHSY and CDR2 SAAADI. The CDR3 region has the DNA TGCGCCAGCAGTGAAACAGGGAAAGGGGAGACCCAGTACTTC. Protein: CASSETGKGETQYF.

The chain uses TRBV11-3 and TRBJ2-7; D perhaps matches TRBD1 (6 bases). V gave up 4 bases and J gave up 6 bases, with 13 bases separating them. CDR3 length: 13 amino acids. Germline assignment: CDR1 SGHNT and CDR2 YENEEA. CDR3 region: CASSSATGGEQYF. In nucleotides, the CDR3 is TGTGCCAGCAGCTCAGCGACAGGCGGCGAGCAGTACTTC.

This chain links TRBV9 with TRBJ2-1, with a weak D call TRBD2 (5 bases). This CDR3 region has 14 residues. V was trimmed by 2 bases and J by 10 bases, leaving 16 bases between them. Germline V lookup: CDR1 SGDLS, CDR2 YYNGEE. The CDR3: CASSVVSVTREQFF. The CDR3 bases are TGTGCCAGCAGCGTTGTTAGCGTCACGAGGGAGCAGTTCTTC.

CDR3 loop: CASSDGQGVIGIYTEAFF. The CDR3 DNA is TGTGCCAGCAGTGACGGACAGGGGGTTATTGGGATTTACACTGAAGCTTTCTTT. The rearrangement links TRBV25-1 to TRBJ1-1, with TRBD1 matching 10 bases. V shed 3 bases and J 3 bases; nucleotides not matched to a gene: 13. The germline V gene has CDR1 MGHDK and CDR2 SYGVNS. This CDR3 is built from 18 residues.

This clone was counted between two and nine times. The chain is built from TRBV5-4 and TRBJ1-2; TRBD1 matches 10 bases. This CDR3 spans 15 amino acids. V gave up 2 bases and J gave up 4 bases; unmatched junction bases: 5. CDR1 is SGHNT and CDR2 is YYREEE in the germline V gene (reference sequence). The CDR3 here is CASSFRDRGSYGYTF. The CDR3 DNA follows: TGTGCCAGCAGCTTCCGGGACAGGGGTTCCTATGGCTACACCTTC.

The CDR3, as DNA: TGTGCCAGCAGCACCTGGGGCGCGGGCTACACCTTC. As protein: CASSTWGAGYTF. This rearrangement joins TRBV5-5 to TRBJ1-2; a possible D gene is TRBD1 (5 bases). This CDR3 contains 12 residues. V lost 4 bases to trimming and J lost 8 bases, with 12 bases between them. CDR1 and CDR2 from the germline V gene are SGHKS and YYEKEE (reference sequence).

This clone was counted once. This sequence joins TRBV19 and TRBJ1-1; 7 nucleotides match TRBD1. The CDR3 extends over 14 amino acids. Germline loops: CDR1 LNHDA, CDR2 SQIVND (reference sequence). The V gene end was trimmed by 3 bases and the J gene end by 4 bases; junction bases not matched to a gene: 5. CDR3: CASSITGVATEAFF. The CDR3 DNA follows: TGTGCCAGTAGTATTACAGGGGTGGCCACTGAAGCTTTCTTT.

This clone occurred once. The rearrangement uses TRBV11-2 and TRBJ2-5, with a tentative D call TRBD2 (6 bases). Germline lookup yields CDR1 SGHAT and CDR2 FQNNGV. The CDR3 runs 12 residues. V was trimmed by 8 bases and J by 5 bases, leaving 12 bases between them. CDR3 in DNA: TGTGCCAGCGGCGGGGCCAGGGAGACCCAGTACTTC. Translated: CASGGARETQYF.

This clone was seen more than once but under ten times. This chain joins TRBV9 and TRBJ2-5, with 8 bases fitting TRBD2. Germline V lookup: CDR1 SGDLS, CDR2 YYNGEE. V lost 7 bases, J lost 2 bases, and 10 bases stayed unmatched. This CDR3 comprises 15 residues. The CDR3 coding sequence is TGTGCCAGCGCCCAAAGCGGGGGAAAACAAGAGACCCAGTACTTC. This codes for CASAQSGGKQETQYF.

V is TRBV7-3 and J is TRBJ1-5; D is perhaps TRBD1 (6 bases). Germline assignment: CDR1 SGHTA and CDR2 FQGTGA. The V end was cut by 4 bases, the J end by 5 bases, with 9 bases between. This CDR3 is 13 amino acids long. Here the CDR3 reads CASSSQGDQPQHF. In nucleotides, the CDR3 is TGTGCCAGCAGCTCACAGGGAGATCAGCCCCAGCATTTT.

This chain connects TRBV29-1 to TRBJ2-3, with D possibly matching TRBD2 (6 bases). V shed 6 bases and J shed 4 bases, with 17 bases lying between them. Germline CDR1 and CDR2: SQVTM and ANQGSEA. This CDR3 has 14 amino acids. The CDR3 loop reads CSVEPGLVADTQYF. CDR3 nucleotide sequence: TGCAGCGTAGAACCGGGACTGGTCGCAGATACGCAGTATTTT.

The chain employs TRBV14 and TRBJ2-1; TRBD2 is a possible D gene (5 bases). V lost 4 bases and J 9 bases, leaving 10 bases between the germline ends. The CDR3 covers 12 residues. CDR1 and CDR2 (germline): SGHDN, FVKESK. Here the CDR3 reads CASSLDWGEQFF. The CDR3 DNA reads as TGTGCCAGCAGCCTGGACTGGGGTGAGCAGTTCTTC.

V is TRBV5-4 and J is TRBJ2-2; 9 bases are shared with TRBD1. This CDR3 spans 15 amino acids. CDR1 is SGHNT, CDR2 YYREEE, per germline (reference sequence). Losses at the gene ends were 3 bases for V and 5 bases for J; bases not matched to a gene: 5. The CDR3 region has the DNA TGTGCCAGCAGCTCCCGACAGGGGGTTACCGGGGAGCTGTTTTTT. It specifies CASSSRQGVTGELFF.

The J gene is TRBJ1-6, the V gene TRBV18; TRBD1 agrees at 8 bases. Trimming cost V 3 bases and J 10 bases; bases outside gene matches: 14. Germline CDR1 KGHSH, CDR2 LQKENI. This CDR3 is 17 amino acids long. CDR3 in amino acids: CASSPSGTGLMGSPLHF. The CDR3 DNA reads as TGTGCCAGCTCACCCTCCGGGACAGGCCTAATGGGCTCACCCCTCCACTTT.

The gene calls are TRBV6-1 and TRBJ2-1; TRBD2 agrees at 9 bases. Trimming removed 8 bases from V and 9 bases from J; junction bases left unmatched: 11. The CDR3 length is 14 residues. Per the germline V gene, CDR1 is MNHNS and CDR2 is SASEGT. CDR3 in DNA: TGTGCCAGCCCCCTCGGCGGGGGGGTGGGTGAGCAGTTCTTC. It codes for CASPLGGGVGEQFF.

The chain employs TRBV27 and TRBJ2-3; 13 nucleotides line up with TRBD2. V was pared by 3 bases and J by 0 bases, with 9 bases of the junction left unmatched. The length of the CDR3 is 19 residues. Germline-derived CDR1 and CDR2 are MNHEY and SMNVEV (reference sequence). CDR3: CASSFAMTSGGLSTDTQYF. In nucleotides, the CDR3 is TGTGCCAGCAGTTTCGCGATGACTAGCGGGGGGCTTAGCACAGATACGCAGTATTTT.

V usage is TRBV19 and J usage is TRBJ1-1, with a tentative D call TRBD1 (5 bases). Trimming took off 6 bases at V and 4 bases at J, with 18 bases between the two ends. The CDR3 consists of 15 residues. Germline-derived CDR1 and CDR2 are LNHDA and SQIVND (reference sequence). CDR3 loop: CASRSQGDTGTEAFF. The DNA of the CDR3 is TGTGCCAGTAGATCGCAGGGTGATACGGGCACTGAAGCTTTCTTT.

The chain couples TRBV25-1 to TRBJ1-3; 8 nucleotides agree with TRBD1. CDR1 MGHDK and CDR2 SYGVNS come from the germline V gene. This CDR3 is built from 16 residues. V trimming: 4 bases; J trimming: 0 bases; junction bases outside the gene matches: 5. The CDR3 sequence is CASSVTTGGSGNTIYF. DNA of the CDR3: TGTGCCAGCAGTGTAACCACAGGGGGCTCTGGAAACACCATATATTTT.

The chain carries TRBV27 and TRBJ2-2, with 8 bases fitting TRBD2. CDR1 and CDR2 (germline): MNHEY, SMNVEV (reference sequence). The junction had 4 bases not matched to a gene; V was cut back by 1 base and J by 3 bases. The CDR3 loop spans 16 amino acids. CDR3 sequence reads: CASSLLAGGHTGELFF. CDR3 DNA sequence: TGTGCCAGCAGTTTATTGGCGGGGGGCCACACCGGGGAGCTGTTTTTT.

This chain links TRBV5-1 with TRBJ2-3; possibly TRBD1 for D (5 bases). Germline V gives CDR1 SGHRS, CDR2 YFSETQ. V lost 6 bases to trimming and J lost 5 bases, with 16 bases between them. The CDR3 spans 14 residues. The CDR3, as DNA: TGCGCCAGCACCTGGGGCTTAAGCGAAGATACGCAGTATTTT. This codes for CASTWGLSEDTQYF.

The chain recombines TRBV25-1 with TRBJ1-6, with a possible D match to TRBD1 (6 bases). Germline V lookup: CDR1 MGHDK, CDR2 SYGVNS. With 10 bases removed from V and 4 bases from J, the gap between germline ends came to 11 bases. This CDR3 contains 13 residues. The CDR3 DNA reads as TGTGCCACTACCGGGACATATAATTCACCCCTCCACTTT. This translates into CATTGTYNSPLHF.

The CDR3 spells CASSLDRLQGATEQFF. Written as DNA, the CDR3 is TGTGCCAGCAGCTTAGATCGTTTACAGGGGGCGACTGAGCAGTTCTTC. The V and J genes are TRBV11-2 and TRBJ2-1; 9 bases are a match to TRBD1. Germline V lookup: CDR1 SGHAT, CDR2 FQNNGV. This CDR3 region has 16 residues. V gave up 0 bases and J gave up 9 bases; unmatched junction bases: 9. The whole variable domain, filled in from reference TRBV11-2 and TRBJ2-1, reads EAGVAQSPRYKIIEKRQSVAFWCNPISGHATLYWYQQILGQGPKLLIQFQNNGVVDDSQLPKDRFSAERLKGVDSTLKIQPAKLEDSAVYLCASSLDRLQGATEQFFGPGTRLTVL.

The gene calls are TRBV5-6 and TRBJ2-4, with D unclear. Looked up from germline, CDR1 is SGHDT and CDR2 is YYEEEE. CDR3 length equals 14 residues. V dropped 7 bases and J dropped 0 bases, with 11 bases sitting between them. CDR3 nucleotides: TGTGCCAGCCGCAACAGCAGAGCCAAAAACATTCAGTACTTC. This sequence encodes CASRNSRAKNIQYF.